This is a list of T cell receptor beta chains from one sample in a study of graft-versus-host responses after intestinal transplantation. Clones were read by immunoSEQ multiplex PCR, and TCRdb kept only the in-frame ones, dropping some. The sample yields about 99,000 clones, under 95% seen once. What these receptors recognize is not known. Sequences were derived from unstimulated CD8+ T cells sorted from spleen or lymph node cells, sampled before transplant. The origin of the receptors is a human donor who was the organ donor for an intestinal transplant. Both conserved end residues are part of each CDR3. Each record gives: J gene, V gene, clone size, D gene, CDR3 protein, CDR3 DNA. The D gene is left open where the match is weak. Some rows have no size entry. The others give once, few or many, or a class for an expanded clone.

j_call: TRBJ2-1
v_call: TRBV11-2
clone_size: .
d_call: .
cdr3_aa: CASSLGTGINEQFF
cdr3_nt: TGTGCCAGCAGCTTAGGAACAGGGATCAATGAGCAGTTCTTC

j_call: TRBJ1-2
v_call: TRBV30
clone_size: .
d_call: .
cdr3_aa: CAWRGAGASYGYTF
cdr3_nt: TGTGCCTGGAGGGGGGCAGGGGCGTCCTATGGCTACACCTTC

j_call: TRBJ2-1
v_call: TRBV5-8
clone_size: .
d_call: TRBD2
cdr3_aa: CASSPGLGIYNEQFF
cdr3_nt: TGTGCCAGCAGCCCGGGACTAGGGATTTACAATGAGCAGTTCTTC

j_call: TRBJ2-1
v_call: TRBV15
clone_size: .
d_call: TRBD2
cdr3_aa: CATSREINSGSYEQFF
cdr3_nt: TGTGCCACCAGCAGAGAGATTAATAGCGGGAGCTATGAGCAGTTCTTC

j_call: TRBJ2-1
v_call: TRBV6-6
clone_size: .
d_call: .
cdr3_aa: CASSYVSGNEQFF
cdr3_nt: TGTGCCAGCAGTTACGTTTCAGGCAATGAGCAGTTCTTC

j_call: TRBJ2-7
v_call: TRBV28
clone_size: .
d_call: .
cdr3_aa: CASEVTGGRYEQYF
cdr3_nt: TGTGCTTCAGAGGTAACGGGGGGCCGCTACGAGCAGTACTTC

j_call: TRBJ1-6
v_call: TRBV28
clone_size: .
d_call: .
cdr3_aa: CASSSSSPLSSYNSPLHF
cdr3_nt: TGTGCCAGCAGTTCCTCCTCGCCGCTAAGCTCCTATAATTCACCCCTCCACTTT

j_call: TRBJ2-7
v_call: TRBV5-1
clone_size: .
d_call: TRBD1
cdr3_aa: CASSLGQGVYEQYF
cdr3_nt: TGCGCCAGCAGCTTGGGTCAGGGGGTGTATGAGCAGTACTTC

j_call: TRBJ2-7
v_call: TRBV4-2
clone_size: .
d_call: .
cdr3_aa: CASSQDSAYEQYF
cdr3_nt: TGTGCCAGCAGCCAAGATTCAGCCTACGAGCAGTACTTC

j_call: TRBJ2-5
v_call: TRBV4-2
clone_size: .
d_call: TRBD2
cdr3_aa: CASSQAGGLAETQYF
cdr3_nt: TGTGCCAGCAGCCAGGCAGGGGGACTAGCAGAGACCCAGTACTTC

j_call: TRBJ2-2
v_call: TRBV28
clone_size: .
d_call: TRBD2
cdr3_aa: CASSLRTSGSSYTGELFF
cdr3_nt: TGTGCCAGCAGTCTAAGGACTAGCGGGAGTTCTTACACCGGGGAGCTGTTTTTT

j_call: TRBJ2-1
v_call: TRBV10-1
clone_size: .
d_call: TRBD2
cdr3_aa: CASSGDRDRGLAGPYNEQFF
cdr3_nt: TGCGCCAGCAGCGGCGACCGGGACAGGGGACTAGCGGGACCCTACAATGAGCAGTTCTTC

j_call: TRBJ2-7
v_call: TRBV5-1
clone_size: .
d_call: .
cdr3_aa: CASSFVDSSYEQYF
cdr3_nt: TGCGCCAGCAGCTTCGTGGACAGCTCCTACGAGCAGTACTTC

j_call: TRBJ2-7
v_call: TRBV5-1
clone_size: .
d_call: TRBD1
cdr3_aa: CASSLGQGTSYEQYF
cdr3_nt: TGCGCCAGCAGCTTGGGACAGGGGACCTCCTACGAGCAGTACTTC

j_call: TRBJ2-6
v_call: TRBV23-1
clone_size: .
d_call: TRBD1
cdr3_aa: CASSQSGGQGKIWSGANVLTF
cdr3_nt: TGCGCCAGCAGTCAATCTGGGGGACAGGGGAAGATCTGGTCTGGGGCCAACGTCCTGACTTTC

j_call: TRBJ1-1
v_call: TRBV28
clone_size: .
d_call: .
cdr3_aa: CASSFGGSVNTEAFF
cdr3_nt: TGTGCCAGCAGTTTTGGGGGCTCTGTGAACACTGAAGCTTTCTTT

j_call: TRBJ2-1
v_call: TRBV28
clone_size: .
d_call: TRBD2
cdr3_aa: CASSLLAGALNEQFF
cdr3_nt: TGTGCCAGCAGTTTACTAGCGGGAGCCTTGAATGAGCAGTTCTTC

j_call: TRBJ2-7
v_call: TRBV6-5
clone_size: .
d_call: TRBD1
cdr3_aa: CASSYSPQTGGDEQYF
cdr3_nt: TGTGCCAGCAGTTACTCTCCCCAAACAGGGGGAGACGAGCAGTACTTC

j_call: TRBJ1-5
v_call: TRBV15
clone_size: .
d_call: TRBD1
cdr3_aa: CATSRGNTGGNQPQHF
cdr3_nt: TGTGCCACCAGCAGAGGTAATACAGGGGGCAATCAGCCCCAGCATTTT

j_call: TRBJ1-4
v_call: TRBV27
clone_size: .
d_call: .
cdr3_aa: CASSHLQESNEKLFF
cdr3_nt: TGTGCCAGCAGCCACTTACAGGAATCAAATGAAAAACTGTTTTTT

j_call: TRBJ2-1
v_call: TRBV15
clone_size: once
d_call: .
cdr3_aa: CATSTRDNPYNEQFF
cdr3_nt: TGTGCCACCAGCACCCGGGACAACCCCTACAATGAGCAGTTCTTC

j_call: TRBJ1-3
v_call: TRBV7-9
clone_size: once
d_call: .
cdr3_aa: CASSSAGPFSGNTIYF
cdr3_nt: TGTGCCAGCAGCTCCGCGGGACCGTTCTCTGGAAACACCATATATTTT

j_call: TRBJ2-3
v_call: TRBV5-6
clone_size: .
d_call: .
cdr3_aa: CASSLVHERVRPDTQYF
cdr3_nt: TGTGCCAGCAGCTTGGTTCATGAGCGGGTAAGGCCAGATACGCAGTATTTT

j_call: TRBJ1-5
v_call: TRBV30
clone_size: few
d_call: .
cdr3_aa: CAWSVMGGSNQPQHF
cdr3_nt: TGTGCCTGGAGTGTAATGGGAGGGAGCAATCAGCCCCAGCATTTT

j_call: TRBJ1-5
v_call: TRBV2
clone_size: .
d_call: TRBD1
cdr3_aa: CASSDPATGDNRPQHF
cdr3_nt: TGTGCCAGCAGTGACCCAGCAACAGGGGACAATCGGCCCCAGCATTTT

j_call: TRBJ2-1
v_call: TRBV7-3
clone_size: .
d_call: TRBD2
cdr3_aa: CASSPTGLAVYNEQFF
cdr3_nt: TGTGCCAGCAGCCCGACCGGACTAGCGGTGTACAATGAGCAGTTCTTC

j_call: TRBJ2-2
v_call: TRBV27
clone_size: .
d_call: TRBD2
cdr3_aa: CASSLGLAGWTGELFF
cdr3_nt: TGTGCCAGCAGTTTAGGACTAGCGGGTTGGACCGGGGAGCTGTTTTTT

j_call: TRBJ2-5
v_call: TRBV19
clone_size: .
d_call: TRBD1
cdr3_aa: CASSRAGGVETQYF
cdr3_nt: TGTGCCAGTAGTAGGGCAGGGGGCGTTGAGACCCAGTACTTC

j_call: TRBJ2-7
v_call: TRBV5-6
clone_size: .
d_call: TRBD2
cdr3_aa: CASSLCIGEREVHEQYF
cdr3_nt: TGTGCCAGCAGCTTATGCATTGGGGAGCGGGAGGTTCACGAGCAGTACTTC

j_call: TRBJ1-3
v_call: TRBV27
clone_size: once
d_call: .
cdr3_aa: CASSYQVPSVGNTIYF
cdr3_nt: TGTGCCAGCAGTTATCAGGTCCCCTCTGTTGGAAACACCATATATTTT

j_call: TRBJ2-3
v_call: TRBV28
clone_size: .
d_call: TRBD2
cdr3_aa: CASSLSSGADTQYF
cdr3_nt: TGTGCCAGCAGTTTAAGTAGCGGGGCCGATACGCAGTATTTT

j_call: TRBJ2-7
v_call: TRBV6-5
clone_size: .
d_call: TRBD2
cdr3_aa: CASSYSASGPSYEQYF
cdr3_nt: TGTGCCAGCAGTTACTCGGCTAGCGGGCCCTCCTACGAGCAGTACTTC

j_call: TRBJ2-3
v_call: TRBV7-9
clone_size: .
d_call: TRBD1
cdr3_aa: CASSLGTGETDTQYF
cdr3_nt: TGTGCCAGCAGCTTAGGGACAGGGGAAACAGATACGCAGTATTTT

j_call: TRBJ2-5
v_call: TRBV25-1
clone_size: .
d_call: TRBD2
cdr3_aa: CASSEYLVREGETQYF
cdr3_nt: TGTGCCAGCAGTGAATATTTAGTTCGGGAGGGGGAGACCCAGTACTTC

j_call: TRBJ2-1
v_call: TRBV27
clone_size: .
d_call: .
cdr3_aa: CASSFVPSSYNEQFF
cdr3_nt: TGTGCCAGCAGTTTCGTCCCGAGCTCCTACAATGAGCAGTTCTTC

j_call: TRBJ2-3
v_call: TRBV11-2
clone_size: .
d_call: .
cdr3_aa: CASSTEGTTDTQYF
cdr3_nt: TGTGCCAGCAGCACCGAAGGGACTACAGATACGCAGTATTTT

j_call: TRBJ2-7
v_call: TRBV7-9
clone_size: .
d_call: TRBD2
cdr3_aa: CASSLTSGGEQYF
cdr3_nt: TGTGCCAGCAGCTTGACTAGCGGGGGCGAGCAGTACTTC

j_call: TRBJ1-1
v_call: TRBV27
clone_size: .
d_call: .
cdr3_aa: CASSLAGFDTEAFF
cdr3_nt: TGTGCCAGCAGTTTAGCGGGTTTCGACACTGAAGCTTTCTTT

j_call: TRBJ1-4
v_call: TRBV28
clone_size: .
d_call: TRBD1
cdr3_aa: CASSSRQGEGATNEKLFF
cdr3_nt: TGTGCCAGCAGTTCCAGACAGGGGGAGGGAGCAACTAATGAAAAACTGTTTTTT

j_call: TRBJ1-5
v_call: TRBV4-1
clone_size: .
d_call: .
cdr3_aa: CASSVQGLSNQPQHF
cdr3_nt: TGCGCCAGCAGCGTTCAGGGGCTTAGCAATCAGCCCCAGCATTTT